This T cell receptor (beta chain) was recorded in a study of T cell repertoires in cytomegalovirus infection. Study at large: Based on public TCR beta signatures, there were indications of CMV infection and of a matching HLA type.

J gave up 5 bases and V 0 bases, and 6 bases lay outside the gene matches. This CDR3 has 16 amino acids. The germline V gene has CDR1 MNHEY and CDR2 SVGAGI. TCRdb used MiXCR to reprocess the reads, holding one entry per CDR3 protein. The sample yields about 830,000 distinct CDR3 sequences, about 33% seen once. Findings of the study overall: The cumulative frequency of public TCR beta families distinguished individuals who carried CMV together with the relevant HLA. HLA-C-restricted, CMV-specific TCR beta clonotypes were dominant ex vivo.

This clonotype was seen at least ten times. Its antigen is as yet unknown. The clonotype originates from a human donor in good health (CMV status not recorded). Some clones in this sample may be carry-over from other donors' samples. The V call is TRBV6-5, the J call TRBJ2-2; 7 bases line up with TRBD2. The sample in question was cultured CD8+ T cells from PBMCs, obtained from culture after CMV antigen stimulation. The CDR3 nucleotides are TGTGCCAGCAGTTACTCGGGGGGGGTGGGTACCGGGGAGCTGTTTTTT. Its protein is CASSYSGGVGTGELFF.